What follows is one T cell receptor beta chain and its context. What it binds is not known. This entry belongs to a study of cytomegalovirus exposure and HLA in healthy donors. At the level of the study: In an earlier analysis, 95 million to 130 million unique TCR beta sequences were found from 150 million to 200 million T cells.

The PCR made use of 60 Vbeta and 13 Jbeta primers. Libraries were prepared by immunoSEQ multiplex PCR; TCRdb keeps only in-frame clonotypes and omits some of them. Of roughly 99,000 clones listed, about 72% were seen once; the top ten hold roughly 2.3%. General study points: The records held CMV serostatus as the only immune exposure information. Sequencing depth across donors, presence/absence analyses assumed, was roughly uniform. According to an earlier analysis, most TCR beta V segments yielded productive rearrangements about 87% or about 30% of the time.

The CDR3 is made up of 14 amino acids. V lost 2 bases and J 0 bases, leaving 5 bases between the germline ends. The germline V gene has CDR1 MGHDK and CDR2 SYGVNS. Sequencing used PBMCs. This receptor was identified in a young man in good health and CMV-seronegative. V and J are TRBV25-1 and TRBJ1-3; D not certain. The CDR3 protein is CASSEQVSGNTIYF. CDR3 nucleotides: TGTGCCAGCAGTGAACAGGTCTCTGGAAACACCATATATTTT.